The 22 T cell receptor beta chains given below trace back to one sample, sequenced in a study of shared clonotypes between healthy human individuals. Sequenced by immunoSEQ multiplex PCR; TCRdb stores in-frame clones only, minus some. The data hold 1,400,000 or so clones, with around 98.5% observed a single time. What was sequenced was naive CD4+ T cells sorted from blood. Subset described: CD45RA+ positively selected. The receptors stem from a man in his thirties or forties in good health.

The rearrangement uses TRBV6-1 and TRBJ2-3; no reliable D call. The germline V gene has CDR1 MNHNS and CDR2 SASEGT. The CDR3 totals 12 residues. The ends were cut back, 0 bases at V and 10 bases at J, with 8 bases in the middle. CDR3 nucleotide sequence: TGTGCCAGCAGTGAAGCGCCTCAGGCGCAGTATTTT. Its translation: CASSEAPQAQYF.

The V call is TRBV20-1, the J call TRBJ1-1; 9 bases are shared with TRBD1. The J segment lost 9 bases and the V segment lost 5 bases, leaving 4 bases of the junction unmatched. The CDR3 sequence is 11 residues long. Germline V CDR1 and CDR2: DFQATT, SNEGSKA (reference sequence). CDR3 region: CSALQGAKAFF. CDR3 nucleotides: TGCAGTGCTTTACAGGGGGCGAAAGCTTTCTTT.

V gene TRBV7-3 combines with J gene TRBJ2-3; TRBD2 matches at 9 bases. Germline CDR1 reads SGHTA; CDR2 reads FQGTGA. V lost 5 bases, J lost 5 bases, and 5 bases stayed unmatched. This CDR3 spans 14 amino acids. The CDR3 sequence: CASSPAGGEDTQYF. Written as DNA, the CDR3 is TGTGCCAGCAGCCCAGCGGGAGGTGAAGATACGCAGTATTTT.

The J gene is TRBJ2-7, the V gene TRBV28; D possibly corresponds to TRBD2 (5 bases). Germline values: CDR1 MDHEN, CDR2 SYDVKM. V was cut by 5 bases and J by 7 bases, with 12 bases left in between. The CDR3 has 12 residues. CDR3 bases: TGTGCCAGCAGTCCCCGGAGGTTGGAGCAGTACTTC. Protein product: CASSPRRLEQYF.

The rearrangement joins TRBV25-1 to TRBJ1-1; TRBD1 agrees at 7 bases. Germline CDR1 MGHDK, CDR2 SYGVNS. CDR3 length equals 15 residues. V lost 4 bases and J lost 0; bases outside the gene matches: 5. The CDR3 DNA reads TGTGCCAGCAGTGCCAATACAGGGGTGAACACTGAAGCTTTCTTT. Its protein is CASSANTGVNTEAFF.

This clone was detected once. The sample has other DNA sequences that encode this CDR3 too. The rearrangement joins TRBV5-4 to TRBJ2-1, with TRBD2 matching over 9 bases. Trimming cost V 2 bases and J 1 base; bases outside gene matches: 4. CDR1 SGHNT and CDR2 YYREEE come from the germline V gene (reference sequence). This CDR3 contains 16 residues. The CDR3, as DNA: TGTGCCAGCAGCTTACCCCTAGCGGGGTCCTACAATGAGCAGTTCTTC. Its protein product is CASSLPLAGSYNEQFF.

This sequence joins TRBV4-3 and TRBJ2-7; perhaps TRBD2 as D (6 bases). Per the germline V gene, CDR1 is LGHNA and CDR2 is YSLEER. V was clipped by 0 bases and J by 6 bases, with 15 bases between them. The CDR3 totals 15 residues. The CDR3 reads CASSQESRLGREQYF. CDR3 nucleotide sequence: TGCGCCAGCAGCCAAGAGAGTCGACTAGGCCGCGAGCAGTACTTC.

The genes are TRBV9 and TRBJ2-5; TRBD1 aligns across 8 bases. V dropped 3 bases and J dropped 1; count of bases not matched to a gene: 2. The CDR3 totals 14 residues. Germline loops: CDR1 SGDLS, CDR2 YYNGEE. The CDR3 nucleotides are TGTGCCAGCAGCGGGGGACAGGTCCAAGAGACCCAGTACTTC. Translating it yields CASSGGQVQETQYF.

This rearrangement joins TRBV28 to TRBJ1-2, with no clear D. In germline, CDR1 is MDHEN, CDR2 SYDVKM. This CDR3 is 12 amino acids long. Trimming took off 8 bases at V and 8 bases at J, with 15 bases between the two ends. CDR3 in amino acids: CASSSAVGGYTF. Written as DNA, the CDR3 is TGTGCCAGCTCAAGCGCGGTGGGCGGCTACACCTTC.

In the case of this clone: Other DNA sequences within the sample encode an identical CDR3. The chain carries TRBV6-5 and TRBJ2-7; 7 bases match TRBD2. V dropped 2 bases and J dropped 0; count of bases not matched to a gene: 4. Germline V lookup: CDR1 MNHEY, CDR2 SVGAGI. The CDR3 runs to 15 residues. The CDR3 region has the DNA TGTGCCAGCAGTTACAAAGCGGGAAGCTCCTACGAGCAGTACTTC. Its translation: CASSYKAGSSYEQYF.

The chain links TRBV5-8 to TRBJ1-2; the D gene is possibly TRBD1 (6 bases). In germline, CDR1 is SGHTS, CDR2 YDEGEE. There are 11 residues in the CDR3. Trimming removed 6 bases from V and 12 bases from J, with 15 bases in between. The CDR3 region has the DNA TGTGCCAGCAACCTTATAAGACAGGACACCTTC. Translated, it gives CASNLIRQDTF.

The chain carries TRBV27 and TRBJ1-1; a weak D match, TRBD1 (6 bases). CDR3 length equals 20 residues. V was cut by 6 bases and J by 0 bases, with 29 bases left in between. Germline V CDR1 and CDR2: MNHEY, SMNVEV (reference sequence). The CDR3 DNA follows: TGTGCCAGCAGCCGGCAGTGGGGAGGAACAGGGAGGTTTATGAACACTGAAGCTTTCTTT. Protein sequence: CASSRQWGGTGRFMNTEAFF.

The chain uses TRBV4-3 and TRBJ1-5; D not resolved. CDR3 length: 13 amino acids. The ends were cut back, 0 bases at V and 9 bases at J, with 9 bases in the middle. CDR1 is LGHNA and CDR2 is YSLEER in the germline V gene. In DNA form, the CDR3 reads TGCGCCAGCAGCCAAGATGCGGGAGCGCCCCAGCATTTT. It translates to CASSQDAGAPQHF.

The chain uses TRBV28 and TRBJ2-5; possibly TRBD1 or TRBD2 for D (5 bases each). Trimming pared 5 bases from V and 3 bases from J, leaving 19 bases between. This CDR3 is 16 amino acids long. The germline V gene has CDR1 MDHEN and CDR2 SYDVKM. The CDR3 region has the DNA TGTGCCAGCAGTCAGCCGGGGACCCCCTCCAAAGAGACCCAGTACTTC. This sequence encodes CASSQPGTPSKETQYF.

The gene calls are TRBV27 and TRBJ2-3, with 12 nucleotides matching TRBD2. J was trimmed by 0 bases and V by 3 bases; bases with no gene match: 1. Germline V gives CDR1 MNHEY, CDR2 SMNVEV (reference sequence). This CDR3 has 16 residues. The CDR3 DNA reads TGTGCCAGCAGTTTCGGACTAGCGGGAAGCACAGATACGCAGTATTTT. Translating it yields CASSFGLAGSTDTQYF.

J is TRBJ2-7 and V is TRBV14; D gene unclear. CDR3 length: 13 amino acids. Trimming removed 4 bases from V and 4 bases from J, with 11 bases in between. From germline, CDR1 is SGHDN and CDR2 FVKESK. Written as DNA, the CDR3 is TGTGCCAGCAGCCGCAAATTGGGTTACGAGCAGTACTTC. This gives the protein CASSRKLGYEQYF.

The chain recombines TRBV4-2 with TRBJ2-3; unclear D gene. The CDR3 runs to 17 residues. From germline, CDR1 is LGHNA and CDR2 YNFKEQ. Trimming took 0 bases from V and 0 from J, leaving 13 bases between them. The CDR3 reads CASSQELYGLSTDTQYF. In DNA, the CDR3 is TGTGCCAGCAGCCAAGAATTATACGGTTTGAGCACAGATACGCAGTATTTT.

J is TRBJ2-3 and V is TRBV18; D unresolved. CDR3 length equals 15 residues. Trimming left V 3 bases short and J 2 bases short, with 12 bases between. Germline V gene lookup returns CDR1 KGHSH and CDR2 LQKENI. DNA for the CDR3: TGTGCCAGCTCACCGATCCCCGAGGCCACAGATACGCAGTATTTT. It translates to CASSPIPEATDTQYF.

This clone was counted a single time. The V call is TRBV15, the J call TRBJ2-4; 8 positions agree with TRBD1. The CDR3 has 16 amino acids. Germline CDR1 LNHNV, CDR2 YYDKDF (reference sequence). J lost 3 bases, V lost 0 bases, and 4 bases had no gene match. The CDR3 DNA follows: TGTGCCACCAGCAGAGAGACAGGGGTGGGCAAAAACATTCAGTACTTC. Protein: CATSRETGVGKNIQYF.

The rearrangement uses TRBV5-1 and TRBJ2-1; the D is unclear. The V end was cut by 0 bases, the J end by 7 bases, with 14 bases between. The CDR3 runs 15 residues. CDR1 and CDR2 (germline): SGHRS, YFSETQ. The CDR3 nucleotides are TGCGCCAGCAGCTTGGGAGCTGACAAAGGGAATGAGCAGTTCTTC. Its translation: CASSLGADKGNEQFF. The full variable domain, in which reference TRBV5-1 and TRBJ2-1 provide the parts outside the CDR3, is KAGVTQTPRYLIKTRGQQVTLSCSPISGHRSVSWYQQTPGQGLQFLFEYFSETQRNKGNFPGRFSGRQFSNSRSEMNVSTLELGDSALYLCASSLGADKGNEQFFGPGTRLTVL.

The chain is built from TRBV11-1 and TRBJ1-5; 8 bases are a match to TRBD1. Trimming took 5 bases from V and 6 from J; bases not matched to a gene: 6. Per germline, CDR1 SGHAT and CDR2 FQDESV (reference sequence). The CDR3 has 14 amino acids. The CDR3 reads CASSTSGGVQPQHF. CDR3 DNA sequence: TGTGCCAGCAGCACGTCAGGGGGCGTTCAGCCCCAGCATTTT.

This chain joins TRBV9 and TRBJ1-2, with a possible D match to TRBD1 (5 bases). The CDR3 spans 14 residues. Germline CDR1 is SGDLS and CDR2 is YYNGEE. V lost 0 bases and J 4 bases, leaving 10 bases between the germline ends. CDR3 in amino acids: CASSVGGDGYGYTF. The CDR3 region has the DNA TGTGCCAGCAGCGTAGGAGGGGACGGCTATGGCTACACCTTC.